The TCR beta chain described here comes from a study of regulatory T cells in long-lasting Graves disease. Study outcomes and limitations: Newly diagnosed Graves' patients exceeded persistent ones in TCR diversity.

CDR1 and CDR2 (germline): SGHRS, YFSETQ. The CDR3 has 14 amino acids. Losses at the gene ends were 4 bases for V and 6 bases for J; bases not matched to a gene: 4. About this clonotype: Its target is unknown.

The time point was: newly diagnosed GD, antithyroid drugs for less than 3 months. Preparation of the TCR library used RNA extracted from PBMCs. iRepertoire HTBI primers and Arm-PCR of CDR3 regions built TCR beta libraries. Via MiXCR, TCRdb re-called the multiplex PCR reads, giving one row per CDR3 protein. This sample has about 350,000 distinct CDR3 sequences, with 16% found just once. These data were also reused for a study on T cells in Graves' hyperthyroidism and ophthalmopathy. From that second work: Within blood appeared most thyroid clonotypes that had expanded above 0.001.

The source material was peripheral blood mononuclear cells (PBMCs), sampled at new diagnosis, from a patient treated with antithyroid drugs. The rearrangement uses TRBV5-1 and TRBJ1-5; 10 bases match TRBD1. This TCR was sampled from a woman younger than 35 with Graves disease. CDR3 nucleotide sequence: TGCGCCAGCAGCCCGGACAGGGGGTCTCAGCCCCAGCATTTT. Its translation: CASSPDRGSQPQHF.